This TCR beta chain was documented in a study of T cells after yellow fever vaccination. For the study at large: The authors prepared low-cell-number fractions using SMART-Seq v4 Ultra Low Input.

This clonotype appeared a few times. As yet, its antigen is unknown. Each CDR3 protein gets one entry after TCRdb re-called the 5' RACE reads with MiXCR. In the table there are some 240,000 distinct CDR3 sequences, around 4.9% of which are singletons. Study results and caveats: Detected again after the booster were most primary-vaccination clones, at 96% CD4 and 70% to 90% CD8. Abundant clonotypes (contaminants from the bulk population) could be present in FACS-sorted repertoires. The secondary response showed a weaker magnitude and a faster peak, day 5 versus 15.

Sequencing was performed on CD4+ T cells sorted from PBMCs, taken on the day of the yellow fever booster vaccination. The sequence came from a man aged 18 to 29 who received the YFV17D yellow fever vaccine.

This CDR3 is CASRRGDSYEQYV. The DNA of the CDR3 is TGTGCCAGCAGAAGAGGGGACTCCTACGAGCAGTACGTC. J is TRBJ2-7 and V is TRBV6-6; D may be TRBD1 or TRBD2 (5 bases each). The CDR3 sequence is 13 residues long. With 6 bases removed from V and 0 bases from J, the gap between germline ends came to 9 bases. CDR1 and CDR2 (germline): MNHNY, SVGAGI (reference sequence).